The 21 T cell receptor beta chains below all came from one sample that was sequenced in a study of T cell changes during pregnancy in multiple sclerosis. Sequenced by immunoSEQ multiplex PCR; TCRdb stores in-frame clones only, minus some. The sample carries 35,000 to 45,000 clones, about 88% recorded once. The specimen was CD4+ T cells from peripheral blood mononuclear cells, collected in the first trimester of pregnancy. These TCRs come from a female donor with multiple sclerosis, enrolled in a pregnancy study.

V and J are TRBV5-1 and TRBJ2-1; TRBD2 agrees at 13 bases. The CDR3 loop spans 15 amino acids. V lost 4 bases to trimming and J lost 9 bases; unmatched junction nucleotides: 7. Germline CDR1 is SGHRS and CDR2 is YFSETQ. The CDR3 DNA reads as TGCGCCAGCAGCCCAGGACTAGCGGGAGTCCCTGAGCAGTTCTTC. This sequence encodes CASSPGLAGVPEQFF. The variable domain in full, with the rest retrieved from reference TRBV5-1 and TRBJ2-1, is KAGVTQTPRYLIKTRGQQVTLSCSPISGHRSVSWYQQTPGQGLQFLFEYFSETQRNKGNFPGRFSGRQFSNSRSEMNVSTLELGDSALYLCASSPGLAGVPEQFFGPGTRLTVL.

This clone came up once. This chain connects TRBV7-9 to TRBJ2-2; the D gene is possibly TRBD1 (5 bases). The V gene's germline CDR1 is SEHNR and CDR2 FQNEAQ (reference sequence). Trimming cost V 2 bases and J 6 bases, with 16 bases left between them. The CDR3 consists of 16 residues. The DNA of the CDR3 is TGTGCCAGCAGCTTAAATTTAGCAGGGAAGGCCGGGGAGCTGTTTTTT. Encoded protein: CASSLNLAGKAGELFF.

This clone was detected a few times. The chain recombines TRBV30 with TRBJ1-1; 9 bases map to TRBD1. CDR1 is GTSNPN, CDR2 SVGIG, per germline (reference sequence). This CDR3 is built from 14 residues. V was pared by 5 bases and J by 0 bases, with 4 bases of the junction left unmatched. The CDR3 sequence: CAWRDRAMNTEAFF. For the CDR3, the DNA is TGTGCCTGGCGGGACAGGGCCATGAACACTGAAGCTTTCTTT.

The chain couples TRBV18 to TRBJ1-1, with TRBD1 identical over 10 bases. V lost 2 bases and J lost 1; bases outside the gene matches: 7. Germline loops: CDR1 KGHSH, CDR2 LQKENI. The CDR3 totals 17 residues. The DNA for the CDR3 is TGTGCCAGCTCACCAGGGCGACAGGGGGCGGGGAACACTGAAGCTTTCTTT. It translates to CASSPGRQGAGNTEAFF.

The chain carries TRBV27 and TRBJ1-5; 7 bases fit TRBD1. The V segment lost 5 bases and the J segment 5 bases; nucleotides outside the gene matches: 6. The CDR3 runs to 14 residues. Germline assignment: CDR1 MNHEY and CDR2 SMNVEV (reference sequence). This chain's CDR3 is CASSIRTGDQPQHF. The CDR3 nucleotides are TGTGCCAGCAGTATACGGACAGGAGATCAGCCCCAGCATTTT.

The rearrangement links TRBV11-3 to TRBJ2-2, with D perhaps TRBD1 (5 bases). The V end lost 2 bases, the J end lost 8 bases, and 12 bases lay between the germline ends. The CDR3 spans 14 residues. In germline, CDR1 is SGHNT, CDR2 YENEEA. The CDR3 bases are TGTGCCAGCAGCTTAATCTCCAGGGCGGGGGAGCTGTTTTTT. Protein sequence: CASSLISRAGELFF.

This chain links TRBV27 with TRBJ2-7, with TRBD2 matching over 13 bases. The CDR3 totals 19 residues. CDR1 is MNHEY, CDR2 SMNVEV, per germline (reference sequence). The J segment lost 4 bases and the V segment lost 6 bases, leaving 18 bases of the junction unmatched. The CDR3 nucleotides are TGTGCCAGCAGCCCTAGGGCGGGACTAGCGGGGCTTTCCCATTACGAGCAGTACTTC. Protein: CASSPRAGLAGLSHYEQYF.

DNA of the CDR3: TGTGCCAGCAGTGAAGGGCCCGGGGAGCTGTTTTTT. Protein sequence: CASSEGPGELFF. The chain links TRBV2 to TRBJ2-2, with unresolved D. CDR1 and CDR2 (germline): SNHLY, FYNNEI. V shed 1 base and J shed 6 bases, with 3 bases lying between them. This CDR3 contains 12 residues.

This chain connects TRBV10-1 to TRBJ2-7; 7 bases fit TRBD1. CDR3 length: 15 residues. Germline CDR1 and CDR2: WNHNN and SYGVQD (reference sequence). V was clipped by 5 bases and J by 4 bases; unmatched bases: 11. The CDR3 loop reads CASSIPGQILYEQYF. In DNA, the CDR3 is TGCGCCAGCAGTATCCCGGGACAGATATTATACGAGCAGTACTTC.

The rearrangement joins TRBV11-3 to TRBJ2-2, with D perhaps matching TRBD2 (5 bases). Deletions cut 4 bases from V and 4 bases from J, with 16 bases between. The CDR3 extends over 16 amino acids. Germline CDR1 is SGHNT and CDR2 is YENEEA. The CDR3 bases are TGTGCCAGCAGCTCTCTAGGCGGGTTGGCCACCGGGGAGCTGTTTTTT. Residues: CASSSLGGLATGELFF.

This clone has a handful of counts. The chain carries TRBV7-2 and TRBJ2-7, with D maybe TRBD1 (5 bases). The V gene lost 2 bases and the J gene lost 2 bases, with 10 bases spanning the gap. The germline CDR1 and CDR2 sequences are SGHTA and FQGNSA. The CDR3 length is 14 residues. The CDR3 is CASSLQGQTYEQYF. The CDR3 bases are TGTGCCAGCAGCTTACAGGGTCAAACCTACGAGCAGTACTTC.

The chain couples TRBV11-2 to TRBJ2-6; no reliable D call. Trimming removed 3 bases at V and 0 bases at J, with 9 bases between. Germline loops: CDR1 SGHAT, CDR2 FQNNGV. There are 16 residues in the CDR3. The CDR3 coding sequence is TGTGCCAGCAGCTTTCCAGTTTCCTCTGGGGCCAACGTCCTGACTTTC. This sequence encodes CASSFPVSSGANVLTF. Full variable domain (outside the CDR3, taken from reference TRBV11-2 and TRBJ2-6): EAGVAQSPRYKIIEKRQSVAFWCNPISGHATLYWYQQILGQGPKLLIQFQNNGVVDDSQLPKDRFSAERLKGVDSTLKIQPAKLEDSAVYLCASSFPVSSGANVLTFGAGSRLTVL.

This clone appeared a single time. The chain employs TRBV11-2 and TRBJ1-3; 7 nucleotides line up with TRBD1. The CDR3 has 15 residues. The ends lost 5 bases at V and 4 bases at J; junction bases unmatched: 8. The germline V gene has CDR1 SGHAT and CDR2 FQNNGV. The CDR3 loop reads CASSLAGGFGNTIYF. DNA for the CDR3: TGTGCCAGCAGCCTTGCAGGGGGTTTCGGAAACACCATATATTTT. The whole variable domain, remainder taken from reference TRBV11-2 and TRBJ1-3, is EAGVAQSPRYKIIEKRQSVAFWCNPISGHATLYWYQQILGQGPKLLIQFQNNGVVDDSQLPKDRFSAERLKGVDSTLKIQPAKLEDSAVYLCASSLAGGFGNTIYFGEGSWLTVV.

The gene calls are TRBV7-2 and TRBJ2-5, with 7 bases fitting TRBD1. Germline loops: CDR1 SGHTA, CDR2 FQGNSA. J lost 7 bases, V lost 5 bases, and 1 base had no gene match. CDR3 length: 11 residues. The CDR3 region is CASSGQVTQYF. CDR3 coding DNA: TGTGCCAGCAGCGGACAGGTGACCCAGTACTTC.

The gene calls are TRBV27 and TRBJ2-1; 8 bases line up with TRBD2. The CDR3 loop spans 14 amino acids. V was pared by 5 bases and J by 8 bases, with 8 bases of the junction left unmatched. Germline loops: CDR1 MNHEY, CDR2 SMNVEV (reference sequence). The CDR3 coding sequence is TGTGCCAGCAGTCGCCCAGCGGGAGTGGATGAGCAGTTCTTC. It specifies CASSRPAGVDEQFF.

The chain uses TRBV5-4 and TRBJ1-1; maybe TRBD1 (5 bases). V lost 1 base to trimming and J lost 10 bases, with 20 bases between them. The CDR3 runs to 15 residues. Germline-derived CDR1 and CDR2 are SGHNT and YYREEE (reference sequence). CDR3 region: CASSLPRGGERVAFF. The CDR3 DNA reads TGTGCCAGCAGCTTGCCCCGCGGGGGGGAACGAGTAGCTTTCTTT.

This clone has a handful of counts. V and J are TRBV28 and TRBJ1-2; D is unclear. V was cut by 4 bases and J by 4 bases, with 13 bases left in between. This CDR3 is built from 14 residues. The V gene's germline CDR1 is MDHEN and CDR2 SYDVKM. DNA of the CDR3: TGTGCCAGCAGTTCATCCAGAATCCTCTATGGCTACACCTTC. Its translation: CASSSSRILYGYTF.

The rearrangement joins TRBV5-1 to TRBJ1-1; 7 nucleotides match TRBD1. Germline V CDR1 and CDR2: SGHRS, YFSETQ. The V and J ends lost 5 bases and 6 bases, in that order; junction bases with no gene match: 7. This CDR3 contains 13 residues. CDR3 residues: CASSLNQGAEAFF. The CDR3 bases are TGCGCCAGCAGTCTAAATCAGGGGGCTGAAGCTTTCTTT.

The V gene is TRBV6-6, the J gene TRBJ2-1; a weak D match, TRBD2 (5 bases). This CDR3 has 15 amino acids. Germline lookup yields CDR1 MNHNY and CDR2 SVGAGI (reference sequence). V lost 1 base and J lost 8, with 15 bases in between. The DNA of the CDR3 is TGTGCCAGCAGTTACTACGCCGGGATTTTGTATGAGCAGTTCTTC. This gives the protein CASSYYAGILYEQFF.

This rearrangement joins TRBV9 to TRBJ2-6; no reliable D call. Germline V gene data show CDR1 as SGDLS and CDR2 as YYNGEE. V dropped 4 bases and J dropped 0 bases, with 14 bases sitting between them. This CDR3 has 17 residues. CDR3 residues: CASSPRGDHSGANVLTF. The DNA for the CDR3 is TGTGCCAGCAGCCCAAGAGGAGATCACTCTGGGGCCAACGTCCTGACTTTC.

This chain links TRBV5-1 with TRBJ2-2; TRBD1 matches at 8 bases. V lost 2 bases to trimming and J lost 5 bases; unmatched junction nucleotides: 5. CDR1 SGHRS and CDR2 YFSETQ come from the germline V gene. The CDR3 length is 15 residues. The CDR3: CASSFTTGATGELFF. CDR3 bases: TGCGCCAGCAGCTTTACGACAGGGGCAACCGGGGAGCTGTTTTTT.